This T cell receptor beta chain was found in a study of blood T cell repertoires in COVID-19. Turning to the study itself: The study drew acute and convalescent COVID-19 samples from the United States, Italy and Spain. Sources were T cells, B-cell-depleted T cells, or PBMCs; the material itself was cDNA or gDNA.

Clinical histories supplied by participants themselves formed the basis of cohort assignment. In the authors' workflow: Reference gene primers were amplified, and this amplification served to estimate nucleated cell counts. Sequencing used immunoSEQ multiplex PCR; TCRdb keeps in-frame clones, though not all of them. The D gene and trimming were derived from the DNA, and the V and J assignments and clone size from that table. The sample includes 150,000 to 200,000 clones, 70% to 90% seen only once; the top ten take 4.5% to 7.5%. There are 16 residues in the CDR3. The germline V gene has CDR1 SGHNT and CDR2 YYREEE (reference sequence). With 4 bases clipped from V and 6 bases from J, the junction kept 6 bases outside the gene matches.

Material: PBMCs or T cells enriched from blood (not recorded which). The J gene is TRBJ2-3, the V gene TRBV5-4; 15 nucleotides agree with TRBD2. This sequence originates from a man aged 35 to 55 who had recovered from COVID-19. In DNA form, the CDR3 reads TGTGCCAGCAGCGCCAGGACTAGCGGGGGGGTTGATACGCAGTATTTT. The encoded protein is CASSARTSGGVDTQYF.